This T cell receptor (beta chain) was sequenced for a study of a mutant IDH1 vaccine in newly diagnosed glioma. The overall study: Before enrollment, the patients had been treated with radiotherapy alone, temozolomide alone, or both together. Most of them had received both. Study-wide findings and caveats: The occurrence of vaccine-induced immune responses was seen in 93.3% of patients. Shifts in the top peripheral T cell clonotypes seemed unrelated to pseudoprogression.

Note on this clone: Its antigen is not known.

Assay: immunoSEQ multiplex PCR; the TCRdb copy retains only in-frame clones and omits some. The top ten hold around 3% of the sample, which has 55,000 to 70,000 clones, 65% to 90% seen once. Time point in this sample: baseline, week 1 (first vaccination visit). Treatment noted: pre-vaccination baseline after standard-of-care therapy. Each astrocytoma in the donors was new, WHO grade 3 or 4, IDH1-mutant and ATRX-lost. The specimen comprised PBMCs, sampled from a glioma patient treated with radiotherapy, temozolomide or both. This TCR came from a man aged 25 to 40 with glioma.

The CDR3 sequence: CASSKAGGDNEQFF. The CDR3 bases are TGTGCCAGCAGCAAAGCAGGGGGCGACAATGAGCAGTTCTTC. This chain joins TRBV21-1 and TRBJ2-1; no DNA check was done on the table's D call, TRBD1. TRBV21-1 is shown as a pseudogene. The CDR3 length is 14 residues.